The clone carrying this TCR beta chain was recorded a few times. The target antigen is unknown. V lost 5 bases, J lost 13 bases, and 19 bases lay in between. Germline assignment: CDR1 MNHEY and CDR2 SVGAGI. This CDR3 spans 13 amino acids. Isolated RNA was reverse transcribed in full, so expressed TCRB transcripts were sequenced. Approximately 3.6 million reads, on average, came from each naive, central memory and regulatory T cell sample. The repertoire was sequenced with immunoSEQ multiplex PCR; TCRdb's copy has only in-frame clones and lacks some. The table includes hundreds of thousands of clones, more than 11% detected once. This sample was taken from a study of beta chain features in type 1 diabetes. Study-level background: Sorted cells examined across all samples numbered more than 100 million. Points from the study as a whole: All four CD4+ subsets of Type 1 diabetes patients contained TCRB CDR3s that were moderately but significantly shorter.

The sequenced material came from naive CD4+ T cells from blood. The V and J genes are TRBV6-5 and TRBJ2-3, with D hard to call. This clonotype originated in a man aged 25 to 40 in good health. This CDR3 is CASSIRPLGRKYF. The CDR3 nucleotides are TGTGCCAGCAGTATACGCCCCCTTGGTAGAAAGTATTTT.